The 8 T cell receptor beta chains reported below all come from one sample, sequenced in a study of shared clonotypes between healthy human individuals. Sequencing was performed with immunoSEQ multiplex PCR; in TCRdb, only in-frame clones are kept and a portion is missing. In the table there are 2 million to 3 million clones, around nine tenths of which are singletons. The sequenced sample was naive CD4+ T cells sorted from blood. The sample's subset: CD45RA+ positively selected. Receptors were obtained from a man younger than 35 in good health.

The rearrangement links TRBV4-1 to TRBJ2-1, with TRBD1 identical over 8 bases. CDR3 length: 13 residues. With 6 bases clipped from V and 7 bases from J, the junction kept 5 bases outside the gene matches. Germline-derived CDR1 and CDR2 are MGHRA and YSYEKL. The CDR3 here is CASRRTGMNEQFF. The CDR3 DNA is TGCGCCAGCAGAAGGACAGGGATGAATGAGCAGTTCTTC.

The chain couples TRBV2 to TRBJ2-2; 9 bases match TRBD1. The CDR3 is made up of 15 amino acids. With V trimmed by 6 bases and J by 2 bases, 4 bases remained unmatched. In germline, CDR1 is SNHLY, CDR2 FYNNEI. The CDR3 loop is CASRPGQGNTGELFF. The CDR3 region has the DNA TGTGCCAGCAGGCCGGGACAGGGAAACACCGGGGAGCTGTTTTTT.

The chain is built from TRBV10-2 and TRBJ2-5, with D perhaps assigned TRBD1 or TRBD2 (5 bases each). CDR1 is WSHSY, CDR2 SAAADI, per germline. The V and J ends lost 2 bases and 7 bases respectively, with 14 bases between them. The CDR3 totals 14 residues. This chain's CDR3 is CASSEVPGPGTQYF. In DNA form, the CDR3 reads TGCGCCAGCAGTGAGGTTCCGGGGCCCGGGACCCAGTACTTC.

The V and J genes are TRBV5-1 and TRBJ2-7; the D call may be TRBD1 or TRBD2 (5 bases each). The CDR3 is 14 amino acids. CDR1 and CDR2 from the germline V gene are SGHRS and YFSETQ. Trimming removed 4 bases at V and 5 bases at J, with 16 bases between. The CDR3 bases are TGCGCCAGCAGCCCCGGGGACGTGGTCGACGAGCAGTACTTC. This codes for CASSPGDVVDEQYF.

V and J are TRBV6-1 and TRBJ2-7; 8 nucleotides line up with TRBD2. Trimming cost V 4 bases and J 3 bases; bases outside gene matches: 5. Germline CDR1 and CDR2: MNHNS and SASEGT. This CDR3 is 14 amino acids long. In nucleotides, the CDR3 is TGTGCCAGCAGTGTTAGCGGGGTGGGCTACGAGCAGTACTTC. Its translation is CASSVSGVGYEQYF.

The chain employs TRBV7-9 and TRBJ2-3; tentative D call: TRBD1 (5 bases). Germline lookup yields CDR1 SEHNR and CDR2 FQNEAQ (reference sequence). This CDR3 region has 15 residues. Trimming left V 3 bases short and J 0 bases short, with 10 bases between. Here the CDR3 reads CASSLKAGSTDTQYF. The CDR3 bases are TGTGCCAGCAGCTTGAAGGCAGGGAGCACAGATACGCAGTATTTT.

This clone was recorded once. This chain connects TRBV30 to TRBJ2-7; a possible D gene is TRBD1 (6 bases). The CDR3 consists of 12 residues. The germline V gene has CDR1 GTSNPN and CDR2 SVGIG (reference sequence). Trimming removed 1 base at V and 4 bases at J, with 8 bases between. CDR3 in amino acids: CAWSGQEYEQYF. CDR3 coding DNA: TGTGCCTGGAGTGGACAGGAGTACGAGCAGTACTTC.

The rearrangement links TRBV6-1 to TRBJ1-2; D remains ambiguous. This CDR3 has 12 residues. The germline gives CDR1 MNHNS, CDR2 SASEGT. Trimming stripped 1 base from V and 8 bases from J, with 8 bases between. The CDR3: CASSEVGVGYTF. The CDR3 DNA is TGTGCCAGCAGTGAAGTTGGGGTAGGCTACACCTTC.